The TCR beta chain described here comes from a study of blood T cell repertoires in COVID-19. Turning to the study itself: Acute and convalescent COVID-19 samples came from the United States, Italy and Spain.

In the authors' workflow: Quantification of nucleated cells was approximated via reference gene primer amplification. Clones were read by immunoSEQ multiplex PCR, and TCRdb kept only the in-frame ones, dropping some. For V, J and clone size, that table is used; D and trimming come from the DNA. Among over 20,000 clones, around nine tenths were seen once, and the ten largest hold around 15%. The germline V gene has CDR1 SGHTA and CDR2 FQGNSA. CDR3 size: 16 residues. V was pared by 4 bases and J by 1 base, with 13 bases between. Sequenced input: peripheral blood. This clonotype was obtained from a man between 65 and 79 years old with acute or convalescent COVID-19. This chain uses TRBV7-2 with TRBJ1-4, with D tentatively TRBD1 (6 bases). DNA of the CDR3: TGTGCCAGCAGCTCAGTGGGGGCCGGAACTAATGAAAAACTGTTTTTT. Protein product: CASSSVGAGTNEKLFF. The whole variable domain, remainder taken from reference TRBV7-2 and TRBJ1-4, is GAGVSQSPSNKVTEKGKDVELRCDPISGHTALYWYRQSLGQGLEFLIYFQGNSAPDKSGLPSDRFSAERTGGSVSTLTIQRTQQEDSAVYLCASSSVGAGTNEKLFFGSGTQLSVL.